Listed below are T cell receptor beta chains from one sample, sequenced in a study of blood T cell repertoires in COVID-19. The table came from immunoSEQ multiplex PCR; TCRdb's copy has only in-frame clones and leaves some out. The sample consists of 300,000 to 400,000 clones, about 93% of them appearing once. Sequenced material: peripheral blood. These receptors came from a woman aged 18-29 years who had recovered from COVID-19. CDR3s include the opening cysteine and the closing phenylalanine or tryptophan. A D gene is named only where the DNA matches it firmly. Clone size appears in some rows only: once, few, many, or a class for an expanded clone.

j_call	v_call	clone_size	d_call	cdr3_aa	cdr3_nt
TRBJ2-3	TRBV7-9	-	TRBD2	CASSLGASGLTDTQYF	TGTGCCAGCAGCTTAGGAGCTAGCGGATTGACAGATACGCAGTATTTT
TRBJ2-1	TRBV7-9	-	-	CASSLRDTSYNEQFF	TGTGCCAGCAGCTTACGGGATACATCCTACAATGAGCAGTTCTTC
TRBJ2-3	TRBV3-1/TRBV3-2	-	-	CASSYKYRAGTDTQYF	TGTGCCAGCAGCTACAAGTACAGGGCGGGCACAGATACGCAGTATTTT
TRBJ2-4	TRBV19	-	-	CASSSAGVAKNIQYF	TGTGCCAGTAGTTCAGCAGGGGTAGCCAAAAACATTCAGTACTTC
TRBJ1-4	TRBV5-4	-	-	CASSLAGSTNEKLFF	TGTGCCAGCAGCTTGGCGGGGTCTACTAATGAAAAACTGTTTTTT
TRBJ2-5	TRBV4-3	-	TRBD2	CASSQDLGLAGSEAQYF	TGCGCCAGCAGCCAAGATCTAGGGCTAGCGGGAAGTGAGGCCCAGTACTTC
TRBJ2-3	TRBV19	-	TRBD1	CASSRPKGASTDTQYF	TGTGCCAGTAGTAGGCCTAAGGGGGCTAGCACAGATACGCAGTATTTT
TRBJ2-4	TRBV13	-	TRBD2	CASSFGTSKNIQYF	TGTGCCAGCAGCTTTGGGACTAGCAAAAACATTCAGTACTTC
TRBJ2-2	TRBV29-1	-	-	CSVWATGELFF	TGCAGCGTTTGGGCCACCGGGGAGCTGTTTTTT
TRBJ2-1	TRBV6-2/TRBV6-3	-	-	CASSTVGGPSNEQFF	TGTGCCAGCAGTACGGTCGGGGGGCCTTCGAATGAGCAGTTCTTC
TRBJ2-2	TRBV11-2	-	TRBD2	CASSPRGLAGGFGELFF	TGTGCCAGCAGCCCGAGGGGGCTAGCGGGAGGTTTCGGGGAGCTGTTTTTT
TRBJ2-3	TRBV12-5	-	TRBD2	CASGPGLAGGADTQYF	TGTGCTAGTGGGCCGGGACTAGCGGGAGGAGCAGATACGCAGTATTTT
TRBJ1-4	TRBV7-6	-	TRBD1	CASSLGAPGGSTNEKLFF	TGTGCCAGCAGCTTGGGCGCACCAGGGGGTTCAACTAATGAAAAACTGTTTTTT
TRBJ1-6	TRBV7-2	-	-	CASSFLRVGAANNSPLHF	TGTGCCAGCAGCTTCCTCCGAGTAGGGGCCGCTAATAATTCACCCCTCCACTTT
TRBJ1-1	TRBV3-1/TRBV3-2	-	-	CASSPYERENTEAFF	TGTGCCAGCAGCCCTTACGAACGGGAGAACACTGAAGCTTTCTTT
TRBJ1-2	TRBV25-1	-	-	CASRGKGAPNYGYTF	TGTGCCAGCAGGGGGAAAGGGGCCCCCAACTATGGCTACACCTTC
TRBJ1-1	TRBV2	once	-	CASSKQSGTEAFF	TGTGCCAGCAGTAAACAGAGCGGCACTGAAGCTTTCTTT
TRBJ1-1	TRBV4-1	-	-	CASRTSLWAGMMNTEAFF	TGCGCCAGCAGAACAAGTCTATGGGCAGGGATGATGAACACTGAAGCTTTCTTT
TRBJ2-5	TRBV7-9	-	TRBD2	CASSQGTSVQETQYF	TGTGCCAGCAGCCAGGGGACTAGCGTTCAAGAGACCCAGTACTTC
TRBJ1-2	TRBV11-3	-	TRBD1	CASSPQETGPTGDGYTF	TGTGCCAGCAGCCCCCAGGAGACAGGGCCGACCGGCGATGGCTACACCTTC
TRBJ1-2	TRBV6-2/TRBV6-3	-	-	CASSLTMTGYTF	TGTGCCAGCAGCTTGACTATGACTGGCTACACCTTC
TRBJ2-1	TRBV4-3	-	TRBD2	CASSQDRLAGGPSYNEQFF	TGCGCCAGCAGCCAAGATAGACTAGCGGGAGGCCCCTCCTACAATGAGCAGTTCTTC
TRBJ2-5	TRBV11-3	once	TRBD2	CASSPRLAGGQETQYF	TGTGCCAGCAGCCCTCGACTAGCGGGAGGGCAAGAGACCCAGTACTTC
TRBJ1-4	TRBV24-1	-	TRBD1	CATSDPGQGNEKLFF	TGTGCCACCAGTGACCCCGGACAGGGTAATGAAAAACTGTTTTTT
TRBJ2-1	TRBV2	-	TRBD2	CASKTGLAESNEQFF	TGTGCCAGCAAAACGGGACTAGCGGAATCCAATGAGCAGTTCTTC
TRBJ1-6	TRBV28	-	-	CASTNGQYNSPLHF	TGTGCCAGCACCAACGGACAGTATAATTCACCCCTCCACTTT
TRBJ1-5	TRBV7-9	-	-	CASSLSGQPGNSNQPQHF	TGTGCCAGCAGCTTAAGTGGACAGCCCGGGAACAGCAATCAGCCCCAGCATTTT